This T cell receptor beta chain was retrieved from a study of blood T cell repertoires in COVID-19. Background on the study: Whether acute or convalescent, the COVID-19 samples came from the United States, Italy and Spain. Sample material is recorded as cDNA or gDNA derived from T cells, B-cell-depleted T cells, or PBMCs.

Patients from Seattle were sampled longitudinally, starting during active infection. This CDR3 has 17 amino acids. With 5 bases removed from V and 4 bases from J, the gap between germline ends came to 17 bases. Looked up from germline, CDR1 is KGHDR and CDR2 is SFDVKD. Study processing details: Reference gene primer amplification in the assay estimated nucleated cell counts. Profiled with immunoSEQ multiplex PCR; TCRdb holds only in-frame clones, not every one. V and J calls and clone size come straight from that table; D and trimming were deduced from the DNA. Counted here are 50,000 to 60,000 clones, roughly 90% occurring once; the ten biggest clones make up about 3.6%. This clone appeared a single time.

This clonotype originated in a man aged 35 to 55 with COVID-19, enrolled during active disease. The sequencing sample was made of peripheral blood. The chain uses TRBV24-1 and TRBJ2-6, with D possibly matching TRBD2 (5 bases). The CDR3 DNA reads as TGTGCCACCAGTGGGGCAAATGGAGGTACGGGGGCCAACGTCCTGACTTTC. This gives the protein CATSGANGGTGANVLTF.